The 5 T cell receptor beta chains below were found in one sample sequenced in a study of Ad26.COV2.S vaccination and SARS-CoV-2 variants. Described treatment: roughly 19 received Ad26.COV2.S at low or high dose, single or two shots; roughly five received placebo; per-sample allocation not given. On day 63 after the first injection, vaccine and placebo recipients gave samples. Only in-frame clones appear in the TCRdb table, and some are missing; sequencing was by immunoSEQ multiplex PCR. The top ten hold 13% of the sample, which has roughly 510,000 clones, approximately 90% seen once. The specimen comprised peripheral blood, sampled in a trial of Ad26.COV2.S vaccine versus placebo. These receptors were taken from a person between 18 and 59 years old who received the Ad26.COV2.S COVID-19 vaccine or a placebo.

The chain recombines TRBV28 with TRBJ2-1; D is undetermined. From germline, CDR1 is MDHEN and CDR2 SYDVKM. Trimming removed 4 bases from V and 8 bases from J, with 3 bases in between. This CDR3 region has 10 residues. The CDR3 DNA sequence: TGTGCCAGCAGTTCCCATGAGCAGTTCTTC. Its translation is CASSSHEQFF.

This chain uses TRBV19 with TRBJ1-5; D is perhaps TRBD1 (5 bases). V was cut by 9 bases and J by 9 bases, with 15 bases left in between. There are 12 residues in the CDR3. The germline CDR1 and CDR2 sequences are LNHDA and SQIVND (reference sequence). CDR3 nucleotides: TGTGCCAGCGCCAGGGAATTGGGGCCCCAGCATTTT. Translating gives CASARELGPQHF.

This chain uses TRBV12-3 or TRBV12-4 with TRBJ1-5, with unresolved D. CDR3 size: 13 residues. Trimming removed 6 bases from V and 10 bases from J, with 16 bases in between. The CDR3 nucleotides read TGTGCCAGCAGCCTAGGCGCAGTTTCCCCCCAGCATTTT. This gives the protein CASSLGAVSPQHF.

The chain employs TRBV12-3 or TRBV12-4 and TRBJ1-1; D is undetermined. The CDR3 is made up of 11 amino acids. V was shortened by 7 bases and J by 1 base, with 4 bases between the two germline ends. The CDR3 loop reads CASKWNTEAFF. In DNA, the CDR3 is TGTGCCAGCAAATGGAACACTGAAGCTTTCTTT.

To note about this clone: The germline gene is not matched at one end of the junction; a read error may be the cause. V usage is TRBV6-1 and J usage is TRBJ1-5; D is possibly TRBD1 (5 bases). Looked up from germline, CDR1 is MNHNS and CDR2 is SASEGT. CDR3 size: 14 residues. The CDR3 sequence is CASREGVRNQPQHF. In DNA, the CDR3 is TGTGCCAGCAGGGAAGGGGTTCGCAATCAGCCCCAGCATTTT.